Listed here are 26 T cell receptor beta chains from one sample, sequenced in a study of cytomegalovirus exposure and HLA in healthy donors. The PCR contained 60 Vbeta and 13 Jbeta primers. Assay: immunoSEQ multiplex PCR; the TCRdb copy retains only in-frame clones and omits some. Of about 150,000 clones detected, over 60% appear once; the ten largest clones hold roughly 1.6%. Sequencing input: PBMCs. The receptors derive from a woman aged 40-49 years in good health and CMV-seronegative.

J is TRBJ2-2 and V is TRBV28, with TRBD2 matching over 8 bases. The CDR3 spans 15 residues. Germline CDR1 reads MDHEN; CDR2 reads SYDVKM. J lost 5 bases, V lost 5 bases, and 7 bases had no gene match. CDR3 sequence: CASSRSGAGTGELFF. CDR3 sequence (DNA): TGTGCCAGCAGTCGTAGCGGGGCGGGTACCGGGGAGCTGTTTTTT. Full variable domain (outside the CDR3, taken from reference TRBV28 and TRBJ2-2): DVKVTQSSRYLVKRTGEKVFLECVQDMDHENMFWYRQDPGLGLRLIYFSYDVKMKEKGDIPEGYSVSREKKERFSLILESASTNQTSMYLCASSRSGAGTGELFFGEGSRLTVL.

The chain's CDR3 is CASRGGLGGITDTQYF. In nucleotides, the CDR3 is TGTGCCAGCAGAGGGGGACTAGGGGGGATCACAGATACGCAGTATTTT. V usage is TRBV27 and J usage is TRBJ2-3; TRBD2 matches at 8 bases. This CDR3 comprises 16 residues. V lost 6 bases and J lost 2; bases outside the gene matches: 10. From germline, CDR1 is MNHEY and CDR2 SMNVEV (reference sequence).

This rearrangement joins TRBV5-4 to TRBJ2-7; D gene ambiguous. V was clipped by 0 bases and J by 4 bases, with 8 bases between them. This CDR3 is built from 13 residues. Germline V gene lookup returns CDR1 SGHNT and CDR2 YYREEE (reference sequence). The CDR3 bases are TGTGCCAGCAGCTTGGCCCCACAATACGAGCAGTACTTC. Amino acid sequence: CASSLAPQYEQYF.

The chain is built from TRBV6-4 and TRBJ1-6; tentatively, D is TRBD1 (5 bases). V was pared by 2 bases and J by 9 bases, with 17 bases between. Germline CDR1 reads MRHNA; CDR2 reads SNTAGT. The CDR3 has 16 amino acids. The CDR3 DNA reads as TGTGCCAGCAGTGACAGGGGATCCCTCCAAGGTTCACCCCTCCACTTT. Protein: CASSDRGSLQGSPLHF.

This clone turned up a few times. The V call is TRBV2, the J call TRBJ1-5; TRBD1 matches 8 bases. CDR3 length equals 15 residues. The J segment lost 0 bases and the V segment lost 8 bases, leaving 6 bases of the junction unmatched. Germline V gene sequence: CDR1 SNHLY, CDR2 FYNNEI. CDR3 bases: TGTGCCAGCGGAGAGACAGGGGTTAGCAATCAGCCCCAGCATTTT. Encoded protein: CASGETGVSNQPQHF. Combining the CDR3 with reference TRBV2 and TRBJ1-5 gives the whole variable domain EPEVTQTPSHQVTQMGQEVILRCVPISNHLYFYWYRQILGQKVEFLVSFYNNEISEKSEIFDDQFSVERPDGSNFTLKIRSTKLEDSAMYFCASGETGVSNQPQHFGDGTRLSIL.

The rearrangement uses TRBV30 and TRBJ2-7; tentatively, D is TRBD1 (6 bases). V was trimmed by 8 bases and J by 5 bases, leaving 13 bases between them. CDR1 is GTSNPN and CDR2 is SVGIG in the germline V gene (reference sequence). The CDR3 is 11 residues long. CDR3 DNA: TGTGCCCGGTCGGACAGCCACGAGCAGTACTTC. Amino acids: CARSDSHEQYF.

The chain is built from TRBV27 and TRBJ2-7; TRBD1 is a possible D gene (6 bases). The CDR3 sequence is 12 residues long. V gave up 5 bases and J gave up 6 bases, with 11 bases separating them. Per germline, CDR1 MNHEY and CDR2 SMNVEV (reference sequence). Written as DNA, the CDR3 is TGTGCCAGCAGTCCCCCAGGGGTCGAGCAGTACTTC. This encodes CASSPPGVEQYF.

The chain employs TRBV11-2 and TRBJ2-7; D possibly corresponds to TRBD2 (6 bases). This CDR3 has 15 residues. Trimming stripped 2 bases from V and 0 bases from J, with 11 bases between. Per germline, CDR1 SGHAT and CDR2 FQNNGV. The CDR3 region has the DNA TGTGCCAGCAGCTTATCTGGAGGGGACTCCTACGAGCAGTACTTC. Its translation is CASSLSGGDSYEQYF.

CDR3 DNA: TGCAGCGTTGAACGGACAGCCGGCGGCTACACCTTC. Protein product: CSVERTAGGYTF. The V and J genes are TRBV29-1 and TRBJ1-2; possible D gene TRBD1, 6 bases. The germline V gene has CDR1 SQVTM and CDR2 ANQGSEA. The germline V and J ends were trimmed by 2 bases and 8 bases, with 12 bases remaining between them. The CDR3 totals 12 residues.

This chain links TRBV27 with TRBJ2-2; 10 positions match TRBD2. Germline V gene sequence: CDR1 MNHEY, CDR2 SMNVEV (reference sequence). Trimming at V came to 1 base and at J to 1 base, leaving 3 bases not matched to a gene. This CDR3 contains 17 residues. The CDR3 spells CASSLYSGGLNTGELFF. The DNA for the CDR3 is TGTGCCAGCAGTTTATATAGCGGGGGGCTGAACACCGGGGAGCTGTTTTTT.

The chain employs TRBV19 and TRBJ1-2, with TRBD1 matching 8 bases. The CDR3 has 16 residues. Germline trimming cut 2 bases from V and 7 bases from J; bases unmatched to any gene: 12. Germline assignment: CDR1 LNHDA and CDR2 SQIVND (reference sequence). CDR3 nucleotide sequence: TGTGCCAGTAGTATACTCGCTTCAGGGGGCTTGCTTGGCTACACCTTC. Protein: CASSILASGGLLGYTF. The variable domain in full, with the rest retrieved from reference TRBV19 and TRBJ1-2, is DGGITQSPKYLFRKEGQNVTLSCEQNLNHDAMYWYRQDPGQGLRLIYYSQIVNDFQKGDIAEGYSVSREKKESFPLTVTSAQKNPTAFYLCASSILASGGLLGYTFGSGTRLTVV.

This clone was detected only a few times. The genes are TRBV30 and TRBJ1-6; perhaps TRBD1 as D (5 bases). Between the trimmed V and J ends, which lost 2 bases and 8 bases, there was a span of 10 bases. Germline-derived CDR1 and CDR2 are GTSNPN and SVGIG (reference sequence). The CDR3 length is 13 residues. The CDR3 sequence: CAWSSGTYSPLHF. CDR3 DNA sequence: TGTGCCTGGAGTAGCGGGACCTATTCACCCCTCCACTTT. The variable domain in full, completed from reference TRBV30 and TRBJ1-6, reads SQTIHQWPATLVQPVGSPLSLECTVEGTSNPNLYWYRQAAGRGLQLLFYSVGIGQISSEVPQNLSASRPQDRQFILSSKKLLLSDSGFYLCAWSSGTYSPLHFGNGTRLTVT.

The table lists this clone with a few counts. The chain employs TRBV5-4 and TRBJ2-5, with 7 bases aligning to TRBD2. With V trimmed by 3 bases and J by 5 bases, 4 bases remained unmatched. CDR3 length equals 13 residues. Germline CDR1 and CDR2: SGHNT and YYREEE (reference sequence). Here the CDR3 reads CASSSTSPETQYF. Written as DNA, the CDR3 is TGTGCCAGCAGCTCGACTAGCCCGGAGACCCAGTACTTC.

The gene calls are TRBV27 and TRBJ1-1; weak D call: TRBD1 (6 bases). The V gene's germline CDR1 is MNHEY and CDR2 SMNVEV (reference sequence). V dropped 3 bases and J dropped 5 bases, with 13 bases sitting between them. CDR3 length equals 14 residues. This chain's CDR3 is CASSFAGARTEAFF. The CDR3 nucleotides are TGTGCCAGCAGTTTCGCGGGGGCCCGTACTGAAGCTTTCTTT.

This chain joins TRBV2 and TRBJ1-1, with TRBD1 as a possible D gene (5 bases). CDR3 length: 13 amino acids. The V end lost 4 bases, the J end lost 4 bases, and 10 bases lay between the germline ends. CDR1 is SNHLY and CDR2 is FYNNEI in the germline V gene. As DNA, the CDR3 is TGTGCCAGCAGTGTTCAGGGAACCACTGAAGCTTTCTTT. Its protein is CASSVQGTTEAFF.

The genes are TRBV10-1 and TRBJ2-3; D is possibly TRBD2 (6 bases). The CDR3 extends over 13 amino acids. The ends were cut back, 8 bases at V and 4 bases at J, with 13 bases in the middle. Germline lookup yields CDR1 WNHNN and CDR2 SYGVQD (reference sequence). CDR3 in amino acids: CASGSGGADTQYF. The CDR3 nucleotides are TGCGCCAGCGGGAGTGGCGGGGCAGATACGCAGTATTTT.

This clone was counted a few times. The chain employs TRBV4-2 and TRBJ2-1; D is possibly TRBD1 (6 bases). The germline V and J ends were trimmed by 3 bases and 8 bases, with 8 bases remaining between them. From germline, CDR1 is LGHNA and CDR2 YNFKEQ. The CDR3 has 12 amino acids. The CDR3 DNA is TGTGCCAGCAGCCAGACAGGTCATGAGCAGTTCTTC. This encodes CASSQTGHEQFF.

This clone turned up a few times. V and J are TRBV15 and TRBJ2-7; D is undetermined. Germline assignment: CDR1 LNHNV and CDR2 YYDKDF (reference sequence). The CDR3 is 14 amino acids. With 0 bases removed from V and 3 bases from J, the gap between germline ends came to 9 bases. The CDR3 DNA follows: TGTGCCACCAGCAGAGATCCCACATACTACGAGCAGTACTTC. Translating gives CATSRDPTYYEQYF.

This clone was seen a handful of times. CDR3 protein: CASSPRLEDVLTF. Here the CDR3 DNA reads TGTGCCAGCTCACCCCGGTTGGAGGACGTCCTGACTTTC. This chain joins TRBV18 and TRBJ2-6; D might be TRBD2 (5 bases). The germline V and J ends were trimmed by 3 bases and 11 bases, with 11 bases remaining between them. CDR1 and CDR2 from the germline V gene are KGHSH and LQKENI. CDR3 size: 13 residues.

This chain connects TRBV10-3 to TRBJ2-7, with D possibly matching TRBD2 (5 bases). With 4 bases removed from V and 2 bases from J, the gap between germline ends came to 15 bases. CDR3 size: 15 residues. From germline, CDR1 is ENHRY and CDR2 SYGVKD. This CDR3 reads CAISGAGRRTYEQYF. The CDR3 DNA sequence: TGTGCCATCAGTGGGGCGGGTCGCAGAACCTACGAGCAGTACTTC.

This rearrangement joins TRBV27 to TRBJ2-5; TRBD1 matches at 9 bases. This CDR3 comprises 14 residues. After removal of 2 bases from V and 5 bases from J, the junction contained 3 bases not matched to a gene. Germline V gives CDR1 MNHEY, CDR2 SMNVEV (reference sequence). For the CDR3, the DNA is TGTGCCAGCAGTTTAGGGACAGGGTACGAGACCCAGTACTTC. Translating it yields CASSLGTGYETQYF.

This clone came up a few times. CDR3 amino acids: CASSPGGGSSYEQYF. The CDR3 region has the DNA TGTGCCAGCAGTCCGGGGGGCGGCAGCTCCTACGAGCAGTACTTC. The V gene is TRBV28, the J gene TRBJ2-7; possible D gene TRBD2, 7 bases. Germline V CDR1 and CDR2: MDHEN, SYDVKM. Deletions cut 5 bases from V and 0 bases from J, with 14 bases between. The CDR3 is made up of 15 amino acids. The variable domain in full, with the rest retrieved from reference TRBV28 and TRBJ2-7, is DVKVTQSSRYLVKRTGEKVFLECVQDMDHENMFWYRQDPGLGLRLIYFSYDVKMKEKGDIPEGYSVSREKKERFSLILESASTNQTSMYLCASSPGGGSSYEQYFGPGTRLTVT.

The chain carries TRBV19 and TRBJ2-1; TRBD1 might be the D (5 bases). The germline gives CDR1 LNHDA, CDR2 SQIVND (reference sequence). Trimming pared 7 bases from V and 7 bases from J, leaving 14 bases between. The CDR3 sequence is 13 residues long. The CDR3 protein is CASTWAGYNEQFF. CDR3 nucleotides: TGTGCCAGTACGTGGGCAGGGTATAATGAGCAGTTCTTC.

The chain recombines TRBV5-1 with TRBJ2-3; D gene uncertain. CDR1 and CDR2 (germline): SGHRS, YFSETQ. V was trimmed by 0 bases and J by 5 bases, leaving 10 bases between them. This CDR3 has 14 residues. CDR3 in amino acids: CASSLGPGRDTQYF. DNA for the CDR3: TGCGCCAGCAGCTTGGGTCCTGGTAGAGATACGCAGTATTTT.

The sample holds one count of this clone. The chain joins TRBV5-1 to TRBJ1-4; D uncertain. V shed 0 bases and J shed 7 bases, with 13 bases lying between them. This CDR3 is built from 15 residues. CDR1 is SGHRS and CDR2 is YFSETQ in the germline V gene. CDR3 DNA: TGCGCCAGCAGCTTGGATCCCGGTGGTAGTGAAAAACTGTTTTTT. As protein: CASSLDPGGSEKLFF.

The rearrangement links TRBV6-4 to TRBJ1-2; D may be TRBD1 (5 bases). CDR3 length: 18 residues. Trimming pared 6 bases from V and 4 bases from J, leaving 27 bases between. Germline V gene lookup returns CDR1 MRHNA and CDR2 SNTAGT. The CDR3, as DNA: TGTGCCAGCAGCCCCGAGGGTTGGACACCCGGAGGGTCCTATGGCTACACCTTC. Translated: CASSPEGWTPGGSYGYTF.